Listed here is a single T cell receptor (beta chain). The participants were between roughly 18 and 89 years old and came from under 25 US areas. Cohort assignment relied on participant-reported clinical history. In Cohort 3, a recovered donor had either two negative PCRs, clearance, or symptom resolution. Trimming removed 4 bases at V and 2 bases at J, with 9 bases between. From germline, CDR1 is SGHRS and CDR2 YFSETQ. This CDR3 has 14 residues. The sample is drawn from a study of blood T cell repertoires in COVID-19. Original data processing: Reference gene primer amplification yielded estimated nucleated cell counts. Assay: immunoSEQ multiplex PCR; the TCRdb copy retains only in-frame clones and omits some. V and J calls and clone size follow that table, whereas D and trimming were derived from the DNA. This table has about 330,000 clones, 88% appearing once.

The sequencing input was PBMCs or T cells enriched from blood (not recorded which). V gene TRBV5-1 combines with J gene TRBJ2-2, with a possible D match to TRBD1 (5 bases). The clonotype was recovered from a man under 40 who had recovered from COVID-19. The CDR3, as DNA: TGCGCCAGCAGCCCGACAGTTAACACCGGGGAGCTGTTTTTT. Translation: CASSPTVNTGELFF. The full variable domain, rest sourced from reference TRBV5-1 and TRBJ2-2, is KAGVTQTPRYLIKTRGQQVTLSCSPISGHRSVSWYQQTPGQGLQFLFEYFSETQRNKGNFPGRFSGRQFSNSRSEMNVSTLELGDSALYLCASSPTVNTGELFFGEGSRLTVL.